The 10 T cell receptor beta chains below were found in one sample sequenced in a study of T-cell reconstitution after alpha-beta-depleted transplantation in children. This sample's TCRbeta library carried unique molecular identifier barcodes. TCRdb re-called the PCR reads through MiXCR, storing one row per CDR3 protein. The table shows about 200,000 distinct CDR3 sequences, with about 14% occurring only once. The sequences come from PBMCs from the stem cell graft donor, collected from the stem cell graft. These receptors all come from a human donor who donated a stem cell graft to a child with acute lymphoblastic leukemia.

At least ten counts were recorded for this clonotype. DNA of the CDR3: TGTGCCAGCAGCTTCCCACAGGGGGATGGCTACACCTTC. Encoded protein: CASSFPQGDGYTF. The chain links TRBV5-6 to TRBJ1-2, with 8 bases lining up with TRBD1. This CDR3 region has 13 residues. With V trimmed by 2 bases and J by 6 bases, 3 bases remained unmatched. The V gene's germline CDR1 is SGHDT and CDR2 YYEEEE.

In its sample, this clonotype was seen many times. The chain has TRBV20-1 and TRBJ1-2, with a possible D match to TRBD1 (5 bases). Trimming took off 3 bases at V and 4 bases at J, with 12 bases between the two ends. CDR1 and CDR2 (germline): DFQATT, SNEGSKA (reference sequence). The CDR3 contains 13 residues. The CDR3 DNA reads as TGCAGTGCTAGCCCCACAGGTCCCTATGGCTACACCTTC. Translating gives CSASPTGPYGYTF.

This clonotype came up many times. The CDR3 bases are TGTGCCATCAAACTAGCGGAATACTCCTACGAGCAGTACTTC. Its translation is CAIKLAEYSYEQYF. The chain couples TRBV10-3 to TRBJ2-7; 8 nucleotides agree with TRBD2. The CDR3 is 14 amino acids. V shed 7 bases, J shed 0 bases, and the junction held 5 bases outside the gene matches. Germline assignment: CDR1 ENHRY and CDR2 SYGVKD.

The genes are TRBV20-1 and TRBJ2-2; 12 bases match TRBD2. CDR1 DFQATT and CDR2 SNEGSKA come from the germline V gene (reference sequence). The junction had 20 bases not matched to a gene; V was cut back by 5 bases and J by 4 bases. The CDR3 loop spans 20 amino acids. The CDR3 nucleotides read TGCAGTGCTTCCACCACAAGGGCTAGCGGGAGGGCCGTGGTCACCGGGGAGCTGTTTTTT. It yields the protein CSASTTRASGRAVVTGELFF.

To note about this clonotype: Possible read error: a much larger clone is one base away. This sequence joins TRBV7-9 and TRBJ2-5; 10 bases fit TRBD1. The germline gives CDR1 SEHNR, CDR2 FQNEAQ (reference sequence). This CDR3 has 15 amino acids. The V gene end was trimmed by 7 bases and the J gene end by 4 bases; junction bases not matched to a gene: 9. DNA for the CDR3: TGTGCCAGCACCTCCGGGACAGGGGATGGAGAGACCCAGTACTTC. Its translation is CASTSGTGDGETQYF.

This clonotype was found many times. For the CDR3, the DNA is TGTGCCAGCAGCGTAGCTACGGGTGACATTCAGTACTTC. Its protein product is CASSVATGDIQYF. The rearrangement uses TRBV9 and TRBJ2-4; D is unclear. Germline CDR1 SGDLS, CDR2 YYNGEE. V lost 0 bases and J lost 8, with 9 bases in between. The CDR3 runs to 13 residues. The full variable domain, with the rest looked up from reference TRBV9 and TRBJ2-4, is DSGVTQTPKHLITATGQRVTLRCSPRSGDLSVYWYQQSLDQGLQFLIQYYNGEERAKGNILERFSAQQFPDLHSELNLSSLELGDSALYFCASSVATGDIQYFGAGTRLSVL.

Ten or more counts support this clonotype. CDR3 amino acids: CASRRTSVGTDTQYF. The CDR3 bases are TGTGCCAGCCGGAGGACTAGCGTTGGCACAGATACGCAGTATTTT. V usage is TRBV2 and J usage is TRBJ2-3; 9 bases map to TRBD2. Germline CDR1 and CDR2: SNHLY and FYNNEI. V lost 8 bases, J lost 1 base, and 7 bases stayed unmatched. The CDR3 extends over 15 amino acids.

At least ten counts were recorded for this clonotype. The gene calls are TRBV28 and TRBJ2-1; 8 nucleotides match TRBD2. The CDR3 has 14 amino acids. V lost 7 bases to trimming and J lost 7 bases; unmatched junction nucleotides: 9. Germline values: CDR1 MDHEN, CDR2 SYDVKM. The CDR3, as DNA: TGTGCCAGCAACGCCCATAGCGGGGCTAATGAGCAGTTCTTC. Amino acid sequence: CASNAHSGANEQFF.

There are many counts of this clonotype. This sequence joins TRBV19 and TRBJ2-2; TRBD2 aligns across 7 bases. Germline CDR1 is LNHDA and CDR2 is SQIVND (reference sequence). V dropped 9 bases and J dropped 2; count of bases not matched to a gene: 12. The CDR3 has 16 residues. The CDR3 DNA is TGTGCCAGCCGTCCCCATAGCGGGTCCAACACCGGGGAGCTGTTTTTT. Translated, it gives CASRPHSGSNTGELFF.

This clonotype was seen repeatedly, ten times or more. The chain carries TRBV24-1 and TRBJ2-3; D is unresolved. The CDR3 extends over 12 amino acids. V shed 3 bases and J shed 4 bases, with 4 bases lying between them. Germline lookup yields CDR1 KGHDR and CDR2 SFDVKD. DNA for the CDR3: TGTGCCACCAGTGATCCCCCAGATACGCAGTATTTT. It encodes CATSDPPDTQYF.